Here is one TCR beta chain with its context. Germline lookup yields CDR1 SGHTA and CDR2 FQGNSA. The CDR3 is made up of 15 amino acids. V shed 5 bases, J shed 0 bases, and the junction held 3 bases outside the gene matches. This entry belongs to a study of technical replicates of blood from a few donors. Sequencing was performed with immunoSEQ multiplex PCR; in TCRdb, only in-frame clones are kept and a portion is missing. In the table there are approximately 52,000 clones, 90% to 95% of which are singletons. The receptor was derived from a human donor in good health. Some clones in this sample may be carry-over from other donors' samples. The source material was PBMCs. The chain is built from TRBV7-2 and TRBJ2-1; the match to TRBD2 covers 8 bases. The CDR3 DNA follows: TGTGCCAGCAGCAGGACTAGCCCCTCCTACAATGAGCAGTTCTTC. Protein sequence: CASSRTSPSYNEQFF.